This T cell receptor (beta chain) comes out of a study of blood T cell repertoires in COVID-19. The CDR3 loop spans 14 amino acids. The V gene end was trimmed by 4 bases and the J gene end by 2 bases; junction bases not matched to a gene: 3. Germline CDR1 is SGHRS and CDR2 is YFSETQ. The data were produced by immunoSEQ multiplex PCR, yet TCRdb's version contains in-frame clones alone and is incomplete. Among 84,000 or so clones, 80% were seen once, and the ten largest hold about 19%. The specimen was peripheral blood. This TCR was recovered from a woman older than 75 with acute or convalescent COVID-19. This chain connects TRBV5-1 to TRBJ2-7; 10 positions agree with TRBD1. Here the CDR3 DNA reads TGCGCCAGCAGCAGGGGACAGGGGACCTACGAGCAGTACTTC. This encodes CASSRGQGTYEQYF.